This T cell receptor (beta chain) was obtained from a study of CD8 T cells in Susac syndrome. This clonotype has a handful of counts. The germline V gene encodes CDR1 MNHEY and CDR2 SMNVEV (reference sequence). The V and J ends lost 4 bases and 2 bases, in that order; junction bases with no gene match: 3. This CDR3 comprises 14 residues. Peripheral blood CD8+ and CD4+ T cells were profiled by TCR beta sequencing. The multiple sclerosis controls were treatment-naive patients, and their relapsing-remitting disease was stable or active. In contrast to the negatively isolated CD8+ and CD4+ T cells, TEMRA cells were FACS-enriched. Random hexamers were used to reverse transcribe the RNA input (about 0.5 to 1 ug). Amplification of TCR beta CDR3 used immunoSEQ multiplex PCR across 54 Vbeta and 13 Jbeta. TCRdb recomputed calls from the immunoSEQ multiplex PCR reads with MiXCR, one row per CDR3 protein. Of around 300,000 distinct CDR3 sequences in the sample, approximately 89% were seen once.

Material for sequencing was CD8+ T cells from PBMCs. V gene TRBV27 combines with J gene TRBJ2-7, with TRBD2 matching 9 bases. This receptor was taken from a human donor with multiple sclerosis. The CDR3 bases are TGTGCCAGCAGTTATTCTAGCGGGGCCTACGAGCAGTACTTC. Protein product: CASSYSSGAYEQYF.